The entry below describes one T cell receptor (beta chain). This CDR3 spans 13 amino acids. Germline CDR1 SSHAT, CDR2 FNYEAQ (reference sequence). J lost 6 bases, V lost 5 bases, and 5 bases had no gene match. 60 Vbeta and 13 Jbeta primers were used in PCR. Using immunoSEQ multiplex PCR, the repertoire was profiled, and TCRdb retains in-frame clones only, with some absent. The sample has about 200,000 clones, roughly 87% seen once. The data are from a study of cytomegalovirus exposure and HLA in healthy donors. This receptor was taken from a boy between 2 and 10 years old in good health and CMV-seronegative. Sequenced sample: PBMCs. The chain couples TRBV7-7 to TRBJ2-7; 9 bases agree with TRBD1. The CDR3 region is CASSQDRGGEQYF. The CDR3 DNA is TGTGCCAGCAGCCAGGACAGGGGTGGCGAGCAGTACTTC. Drawing the rest from reference TRBV7-7 and TRBJ2-7, the complete variable domain is GAGVSQSPRYKVTKRGQDVTLRCDPISSHATLYWYQQALGQGPEFLTYFNYEAQPDKSGLPSDRFSAERPEGSISTLTIQRTEQRDSAMYRCASSQDRGGEQYFGPGTRLTVT.